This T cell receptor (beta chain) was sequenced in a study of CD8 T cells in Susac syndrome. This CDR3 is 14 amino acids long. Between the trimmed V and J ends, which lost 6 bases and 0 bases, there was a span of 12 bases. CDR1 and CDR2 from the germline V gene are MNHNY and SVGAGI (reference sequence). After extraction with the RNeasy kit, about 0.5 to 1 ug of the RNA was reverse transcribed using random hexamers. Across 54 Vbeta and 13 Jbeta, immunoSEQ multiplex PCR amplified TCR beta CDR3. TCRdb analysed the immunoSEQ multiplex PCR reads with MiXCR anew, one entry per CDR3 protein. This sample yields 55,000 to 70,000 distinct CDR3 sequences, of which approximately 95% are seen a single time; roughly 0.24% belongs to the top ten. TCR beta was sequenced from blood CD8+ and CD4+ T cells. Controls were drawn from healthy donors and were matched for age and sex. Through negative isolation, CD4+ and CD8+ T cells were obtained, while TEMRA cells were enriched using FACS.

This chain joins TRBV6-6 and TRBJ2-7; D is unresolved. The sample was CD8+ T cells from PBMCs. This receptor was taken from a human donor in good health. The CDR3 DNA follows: TGTGCCAGCAGGTCCCACATCAGCTCCTACGAGCAGTACGTC. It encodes CASRSHISSYEQYV.